The 9 T cell receptor beta chains below were found in one sample sequenced in a study of shared clonotypes between healthy human individuals. Sequencing used immunoSEQ multiplex PCR; TCRdb keeps in-frame clones, though not all of them. The sample includes approximately 1.4 million clones, about 98% of them seen just once. The sequenced sample was naive CD4+ T cells sorted from blood. Subset reported: CD45RA+ positively selected. The receptors originated from a man in his thirties or forties in good health.

This chain joins TRBV7-9 and TRBJ2-3, with a tentative D call TRBD1 (5 bases). V was clipped by 5 bases and J by 3 bases, with 18 bases between them. The CDR3 extends over 16 amino acids. The germline V gene encodes CDR1 SEHNR and CDR2 FQNEAQ (reference sequence). The CDR3: CASSPFKGLRTDTQYF. CDR3 nucleotide sequence: TGTGCCAGCAGCCCATTTAAGGGGTTACGGACAGATACGCAGTATTTT.

The J gene is TRBJ1-2, the V gene TRBV5-1, with D unresolved. The CDR3 totals 15 residues. V was trimmed by 4 bases and J by 4 bases, leaving 17 bases between them. The germline gives CDR1 SGHRS, CDR2 YFSETQ. The CDR3 spells CASSNMFEAGYGYTF. In DNA form, the CDR3 reads TGCGCCAGCAGCAATATGTTTGAGGCTGGCTATGGCTACACCTTC. The full variable domain, its missing parts supplied by reference TRBV5-1 and TRBJ1-2, is KAGVTQTPRYLIKTRGQQVTLSCSPISGHRSVSWYQQTPGQGLQFLFEYFSETQRNKGNFPGRFSGRQFSNSRSEMNVSTLELGDSALYLCASSNMFEAGYGYTFGSGTRLTVV.

This chain uses TRBV10-3 with TRBJ2-7, with D possibly matching TRBD2 (5 bases). The CDR3 totals 14 residues. V was cut by 0 bases and J by 9 bases, with 15 bases left in between. The V gene's germline CDR1 is ENHRY and CDR2 SYGVKD. The CDR3 DNA follows: TGTGCCATCAGTGAGTCATCTGGGCTGGAGGTGCAGTACTTC. Translating gives CAISESSGLEVQYF.

This CDR3 is CASSWGLAGAGADTQYF. The CDR3 DNA reads as TGCGCCAGCAGCTGGGGACTAGCGGGAGCGGGCGCAGATACGCAGTATTTT. The chain carries TRBV5-1 and TRBJ2-3, with TRBD2 matching 14 bases. With 3 bases clipped from V and 4 bases from J, the junction kept 7 bases outside the gene matches. CDR1 and CDR2 from the germline V gene are SGHRS and YFSETQ. The CDR3 is 17 residues long.

This chain links TRBV5-4 with TRBJ2-5; unclear D gene. In germline, CDR1 is SGHNT, CDR2 YYREEE (reference sequence). Trimming pared 3 bases from V and 4 bases from J, leaving 10 bases between. The CDR3 is 13 residues long. The CDR3, as DNA: TGTGCCAGCAGCTCTACCCAGCGAGAGACCCAGTACTTC. This codes for CASSSTQRETQYF.

The genes are TRBV5-5 and TRBJ2-7; unclear D gene. The CDR3 has 13 amino acids. Germline V gives CDR1 SGHKS, CDR2 YYEKEE (reference sequence). Trimming stripped 1 base from V and 0 bases from J, with 5 bases between. In DNA, the CDR3 is TGTGCCAGCAGCTTGTGGAGCTCCTACGAGCAGTACTTC. This gives the protein CASSLWSSYEQYF.

This chain connects TRBV5-1 to TRBJ2-5; TRBD1 is a possible D gene (6 bases). Trimming pared 1 base from V and 4 bases from J, leaving 11 bases between. The CDR3 is made up of 14 amino acids. CDR1 is SGHRS and CDR2 is YFSETQ in the germline V gene. The CDR3 coding sequence is TGCGCCAGCAGCTTGCAGGGGTTGCTAGAGACCCAGTACTTC. Amino acids: CASSLQGLLETQYF.

Details on this clone: Distinct nucleotide sequences in the sample also encode this CDR3. The chain carries TRBV18 and TRBJ2-3, with a weak D call TRBD1 (6 bases). The germline V gene has CDR1 KGHSH and CDR2 LQKENI. The CDR3 is made up of 14 amino acids. V shed 3 bases and J shed 6 bases, with 13 bases lying between them. The CDR3 sequence is CASSPSQGSDTQYF. The CDR3 DNA is TGTGCCAGCTCACCGTCGCAGGGGTCTGATACGCAGTATTTT.

In its sample, this clone was seen once. The genes are TRBV27 and TRBJ2-1; D possibly corresponds to TRBD1 (5 bases). V was cut by 2 bases and J by 5 bases, with 16 bases left in between. Looked up from germline, CDR1 is MNHEY and CDR2 is SMNVEV (reference sequence). This CDR3 region has 16 residues. CDR3 sequence (DNA): TGTGCCAGCAGTTTAAGGGGCAAGGGCAGAGACAATGAGCAGTTCTTC. It codes for CASSLRGKGRDNEQFF.